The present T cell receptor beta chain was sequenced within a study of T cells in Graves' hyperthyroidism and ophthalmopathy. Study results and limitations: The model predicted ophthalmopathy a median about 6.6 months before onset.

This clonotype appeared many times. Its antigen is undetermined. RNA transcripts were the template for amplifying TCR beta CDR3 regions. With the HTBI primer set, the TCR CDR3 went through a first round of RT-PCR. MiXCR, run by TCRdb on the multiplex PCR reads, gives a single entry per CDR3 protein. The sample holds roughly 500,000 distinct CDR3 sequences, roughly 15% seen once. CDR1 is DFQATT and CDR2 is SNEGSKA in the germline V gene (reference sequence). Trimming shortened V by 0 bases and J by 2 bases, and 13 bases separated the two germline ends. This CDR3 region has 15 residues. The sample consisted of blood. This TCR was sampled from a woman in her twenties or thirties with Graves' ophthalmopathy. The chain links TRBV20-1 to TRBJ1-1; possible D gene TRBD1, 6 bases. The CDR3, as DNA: TGCAGTGCTAGAGATCGGGGCAGGGGAAACACTGAAGCTTTCTTT. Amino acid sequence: CSARDRGRGNTEAFF.